A single sample is the source of the 3 T cell receptor beta chains below, sequenced in a study of shared clonotypes between healthy human individuals (dated by TCRdb to the early 2020s). To prepare the library, the immunoSEQ multiplex PCR assay was applied. As stored in TCRdb, this immuneACCESS dataset retains in-frame rearrangements with V and J assigned. A fraction of the clones does not appear; measured against another copy, unresolved V genes explain less than half of the discrepancy, and the remainder lacks a known reason. The sample profile shows more than 2 million clones; 93% of them were found once. The top ten clones comprise 1.5% to 2% of the sample. CD8 naive samples were CD45RO-negative cells positively selected for CCR7, giving a CD45RA+CCR7+ population that excluded TemRA cells. Sequenced: naive CD8+ T cells from PBMCs. Explained via the paper, the cell subset or site label denotes: CD45RA+CCR7+. Receptors were obtained from a man younger than 35 in good health. Some clones in this sample may be carry-over from other donors' samples.

The J gene is TRBJ1-1, the V gene TRBV7-9; 7 bases map to TRBD1. The trim removed 1 base at V and 8 bases at J, leaving 4 bases unmatched. The CDR3 length is 13 residues. Per the germline V gene, CDR1 is SEHNR and CDR2 is FQNEAQ (reference sequence). CDR3 amino acids: CASSLVGGQEAFF. The CDR3 bases are TGTGCCAGCAGCTTAGTTGGGGGACAGGAAGCTTTCTTT.

The chain carries TRBV13 and TRBJ2-7, with no clear D. CDR1 PRHDT and CDR2 FYEKMQ come from the germline V gene (reference sequence). This CDR3 comprises 14 residues. V lost 5 bases and J 0 bases, leaving 11 bases between the germline ends. DNA of the CDR3: TGTGCCAGCAGCACCGGTGACTCCTCCTACGAGCAGTACTTC. Residues: CASSTGDSSYEQYF.

This rearrangement joins TRBV18 to TRBJ1-4; tentatively, D is TRBD1 (6 bases). There are 14 residues in the CDR3. Trimming removed 3 bases at V and 8 bases at J, with 13 bases between. CDR1 is KGHSH and CDR2 is LQKENI in the germline V gene. CDR3 sequence: CASSPAGGREKLFF. The DNA for the CDR3 is TGTGCCAGCTCACCTGCCGGGGGGCGGGAAAAACTGTTTTTT.